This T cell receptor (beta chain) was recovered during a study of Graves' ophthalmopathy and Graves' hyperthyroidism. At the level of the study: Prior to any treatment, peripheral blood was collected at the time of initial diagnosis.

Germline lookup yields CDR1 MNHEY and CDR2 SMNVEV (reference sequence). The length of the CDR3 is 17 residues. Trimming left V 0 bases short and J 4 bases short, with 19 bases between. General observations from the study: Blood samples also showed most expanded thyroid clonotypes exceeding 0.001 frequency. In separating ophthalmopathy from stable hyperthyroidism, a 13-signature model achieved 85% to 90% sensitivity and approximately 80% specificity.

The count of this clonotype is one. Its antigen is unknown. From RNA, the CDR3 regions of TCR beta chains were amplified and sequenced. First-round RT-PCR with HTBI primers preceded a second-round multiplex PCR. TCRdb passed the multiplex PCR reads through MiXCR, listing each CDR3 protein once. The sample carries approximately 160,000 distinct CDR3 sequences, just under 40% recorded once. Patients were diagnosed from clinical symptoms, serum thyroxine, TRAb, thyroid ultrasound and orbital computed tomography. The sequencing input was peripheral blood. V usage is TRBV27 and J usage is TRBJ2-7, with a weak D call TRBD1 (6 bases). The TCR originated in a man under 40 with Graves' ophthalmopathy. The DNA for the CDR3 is TGTGCCAGCAGTTTATCGCCACCGGGACACGAAGGGTACGAGCAGTACTTC. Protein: CASSLSPPGHEGYEQYF.